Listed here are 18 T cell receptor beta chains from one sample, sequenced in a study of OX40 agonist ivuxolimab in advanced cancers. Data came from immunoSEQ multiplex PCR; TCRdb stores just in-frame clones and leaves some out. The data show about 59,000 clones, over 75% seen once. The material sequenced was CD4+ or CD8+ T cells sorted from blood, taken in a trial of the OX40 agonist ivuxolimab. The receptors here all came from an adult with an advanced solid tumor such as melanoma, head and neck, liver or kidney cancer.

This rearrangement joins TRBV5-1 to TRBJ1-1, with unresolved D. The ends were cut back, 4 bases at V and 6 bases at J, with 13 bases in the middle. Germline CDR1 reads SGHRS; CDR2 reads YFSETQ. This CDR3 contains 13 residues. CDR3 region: CASSPSAFAEAFF. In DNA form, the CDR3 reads TGCGCCAGCAGCCCCTCGGCGTTCGCTGAAGCTTTCTTT.

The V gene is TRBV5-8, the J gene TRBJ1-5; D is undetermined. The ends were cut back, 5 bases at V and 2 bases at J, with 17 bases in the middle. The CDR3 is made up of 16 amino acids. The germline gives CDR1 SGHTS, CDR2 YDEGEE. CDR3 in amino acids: CASSHSRQYGNQPQHF. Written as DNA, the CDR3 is TGTGCCAGCAGTCATTCACGGCAGTATGGCAATCAGCCCCAGCATTTT. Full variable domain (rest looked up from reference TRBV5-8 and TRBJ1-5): EAGVTQSPTHLIKTRGQQATLRCSPISGHTSVYWYQQALGLGLQFLLWYDEGEERNRGNFPPRFSGRQFPNYSSELNVNALELEDSALYLCASSHSRQYGNQPQHFGDGTRLSIL.

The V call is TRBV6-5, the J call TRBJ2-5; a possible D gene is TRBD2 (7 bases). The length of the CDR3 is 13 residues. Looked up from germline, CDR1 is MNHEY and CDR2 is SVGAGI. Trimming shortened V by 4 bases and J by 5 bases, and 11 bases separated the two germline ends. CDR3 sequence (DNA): TGTGCCAGCAGTTCGCCGGGGGGCGAGACCCAGTACTTC. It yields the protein CASSSPGGETQYF.

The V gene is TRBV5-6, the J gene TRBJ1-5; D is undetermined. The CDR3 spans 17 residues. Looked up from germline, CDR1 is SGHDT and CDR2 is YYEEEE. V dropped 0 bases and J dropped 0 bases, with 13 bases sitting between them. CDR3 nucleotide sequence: TGTGCCAGCAGCTTGGCCTCCCCACGGGCTAGCAATCAGCCCCAGCATTTT. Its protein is CASSLASPRASNQPQHF.

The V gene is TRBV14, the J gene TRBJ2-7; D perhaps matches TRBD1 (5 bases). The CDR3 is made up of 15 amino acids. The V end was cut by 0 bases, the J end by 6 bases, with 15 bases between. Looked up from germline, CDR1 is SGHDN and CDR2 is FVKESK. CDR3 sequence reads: CASSQDSQGISEQYF. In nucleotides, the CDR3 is TGTGCCAGCAGCCAAGATTCCCAGGGAATTAGCGAGCAGTACTTC.

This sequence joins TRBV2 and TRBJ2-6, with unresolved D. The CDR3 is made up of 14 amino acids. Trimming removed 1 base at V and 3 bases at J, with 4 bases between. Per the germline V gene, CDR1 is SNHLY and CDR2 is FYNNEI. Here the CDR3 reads CASSEGVGANVLTF. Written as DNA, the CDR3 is TGTGCCAGCAGTGAAGGAGTTGGGGCCAACGTCCTGACTTTC. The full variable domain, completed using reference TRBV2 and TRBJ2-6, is EPEVTQTPSHQVTQMGQEVILRCVPISNHLYFYWYRQILGQKVEFLVSFYNNEISEKSEIFDDQFSVERPDGSNFTLKIRSTKLEDSAMYFCASSEGVGANVLTFGAGSRLTVL.

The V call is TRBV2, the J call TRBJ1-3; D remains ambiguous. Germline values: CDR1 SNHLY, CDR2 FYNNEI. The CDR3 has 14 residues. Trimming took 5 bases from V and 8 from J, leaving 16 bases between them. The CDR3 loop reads CASSPRVQMDTIYF. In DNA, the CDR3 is TGTGCCAGCAGTCCACGGGTGCAGATGGACACCATATATTTT.

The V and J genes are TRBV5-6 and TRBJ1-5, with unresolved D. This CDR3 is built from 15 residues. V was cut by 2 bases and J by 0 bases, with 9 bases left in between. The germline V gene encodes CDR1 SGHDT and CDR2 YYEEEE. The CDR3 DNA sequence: TGTGCCAGCAGCTTCGAACGCCATAGCAATCAGCCCCAGCATTTT. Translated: CASSFERHSNQPQHF.

CDR3 coding DNA: TGTGCCAGCAGCTTAAGGTCCGGGGATGAGCAGTTCTTC. It yields the protein CASSLRSGDEQFF. The gene calls are TRBV7-2 and TRBJ2-1, with D possibly matching TRBD2 (5 bases). The CDR3 loop spans 13 amino acids. CDR1 is SGHTA and CDR2 is FQGNSA in the germline V gene. Trimming pared 2 bases from V and 8 bases from J, leaving 10 bases between.

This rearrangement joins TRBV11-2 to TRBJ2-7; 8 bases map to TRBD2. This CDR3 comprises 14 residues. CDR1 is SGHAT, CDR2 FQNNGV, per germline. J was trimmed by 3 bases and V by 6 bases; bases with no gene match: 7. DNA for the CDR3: TGTGCCAGCAGGACCCTAGCGGGCAGCTACGAGCAGTACTTC. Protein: CASRTLAGSYEQYF.

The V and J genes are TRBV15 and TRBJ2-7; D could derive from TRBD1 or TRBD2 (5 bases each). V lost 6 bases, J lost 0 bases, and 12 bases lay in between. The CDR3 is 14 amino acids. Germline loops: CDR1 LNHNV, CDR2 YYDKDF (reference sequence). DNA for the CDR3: TGTGCCACCAGGTCGGGACCGAACTCCTACGAGCAGTACTTC. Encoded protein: CATRSGPNSYEQYF.

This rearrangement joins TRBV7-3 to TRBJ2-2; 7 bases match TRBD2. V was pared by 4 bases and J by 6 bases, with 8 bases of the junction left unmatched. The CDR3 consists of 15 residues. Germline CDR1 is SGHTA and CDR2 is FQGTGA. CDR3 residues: CASSYSGRGAGELFF. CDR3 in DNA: TGTGCCAGCAGCTATAGCGGGCGAGGGGCCGGGGAGCTGTTTTTT. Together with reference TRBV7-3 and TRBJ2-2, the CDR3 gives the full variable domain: GAGVSQTPSNKVTEKGKYVELRCDPISGHTALYWYRQSLGQGPEFLIYFQGTGAADDSGLPNDRFFAVRPEGSVSTLKIQRTERGDSAVYLCASSYSGRGAGELFFGEGSRLTVL.

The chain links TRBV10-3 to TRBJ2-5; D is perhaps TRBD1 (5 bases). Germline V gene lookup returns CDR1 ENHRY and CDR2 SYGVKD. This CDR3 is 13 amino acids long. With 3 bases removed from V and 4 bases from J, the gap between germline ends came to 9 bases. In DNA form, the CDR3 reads TGTGCCATCAGTGACAGGGAAACAGAGACCCAGTACTTC. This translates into CAISDRETETQYF.

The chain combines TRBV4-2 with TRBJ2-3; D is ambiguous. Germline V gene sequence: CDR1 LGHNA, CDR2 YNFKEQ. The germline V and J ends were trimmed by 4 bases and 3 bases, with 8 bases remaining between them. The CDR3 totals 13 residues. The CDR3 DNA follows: TGTGCCAGCAGCCCAGGACCTACAGATACGCAGTATTTT. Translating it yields CASSPGPTDTQYF.

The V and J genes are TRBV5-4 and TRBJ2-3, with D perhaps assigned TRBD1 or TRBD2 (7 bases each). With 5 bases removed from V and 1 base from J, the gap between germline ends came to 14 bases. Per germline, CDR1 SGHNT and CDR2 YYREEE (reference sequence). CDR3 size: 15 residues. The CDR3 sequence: CASSGGGTGTDTQYF. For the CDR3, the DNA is TGTGCCAGCAGTGGGGGAGGGACAGGCACAGATACGCAGTATTTT. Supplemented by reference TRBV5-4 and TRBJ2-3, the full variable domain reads ETGVTQSPTHLIKTRGQQVTLRCSSQSGHNTVSWYQQALGQGPQFIFQYYREEENGRGNFPPRFSGLQFPNYSSELNVNALELDDSALYLCASSGGGTGTDTQYFGPGTRLTVL.

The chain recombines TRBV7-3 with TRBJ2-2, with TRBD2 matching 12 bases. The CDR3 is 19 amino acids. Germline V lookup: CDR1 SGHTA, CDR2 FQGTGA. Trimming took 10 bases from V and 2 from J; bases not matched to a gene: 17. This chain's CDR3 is CAIPPDRTSGTPNTGELFF. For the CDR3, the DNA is TGTGCCATCCCCCCGGACCGGACTAGCGGGACCCCAAACACCGGGGAGCTGTTTTTT.

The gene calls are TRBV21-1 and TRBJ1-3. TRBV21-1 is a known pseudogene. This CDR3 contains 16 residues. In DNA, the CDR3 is TGTGCCAGCAGCAAAGACATGGACGGCTCTGGAAACACCATATATTTT. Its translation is CASSKDMDGSGNTIYF.

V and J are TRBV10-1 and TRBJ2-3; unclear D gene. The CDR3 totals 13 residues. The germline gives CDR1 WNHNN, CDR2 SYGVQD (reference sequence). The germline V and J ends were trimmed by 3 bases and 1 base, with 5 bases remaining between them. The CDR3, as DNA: TGCGCCAGCAGTGATCTTCGCACAGATACGCAGTATTTT. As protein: CASSDLRTDTQYF.